This T cell receptor beta chain was identified in a study of blood T cells in healthy people across ages. With a J-beta primer mix and a sample-barcoded 5' primer, a second PCR ran 7 to 11 cycles. TCRdb analysed the 5' RACE reads with MiXCR anew, one entry per CDR3 protein. The sample has about 640,000 distinct CDR3 sequences, around three fifths seen once. Notes on this clonotype: Germline and junction disagree at one end, which may indicate a read error.

The length of the CDR3 is 16 residues. CDR1 ENHRY and CDR2 SYGVKD come from the germline V gene. The source of this sequence is a man in his sixties in good health. The chain links TRBV10-3 to TRBJ2-7; 10 bases line up with TRBD2. The sequencing sample was made of blood. The CDR3: CASSYSPSGSSYEQYF. CDR3 DNA: TGTGCCAGCAGTTACTCCCCTAGCGGGAGCTCCTACGAGCAGTACTTC.